A selection of T cell receptor beta chains follows, all from one sample in a study of glioma-infiltrating T cells after dendritic cell vaccination. Only in-frame clones appear in the TCRdb table, and some are missing; sequencing was by immunoSEQ multiplex PCR. The table records more than 100,000 clones, roughly 76% of them present only once. The source was blood, collected before dendritic cell vaccination. These receptors were collected from a human donor with glioblastoma. The CDR3 runs from the conserved cysteine through the conserved F or W.

j_call: TRBJ1-1
v_call: TRBV6-5
cdr3_aa: CASTGGTAFF

j_call: TRBJ1-3
v_call: TRBV5-4
cdr3_aa: CASSLGGVGNTIYF

j_call: TRBJ2-6
v_call: TRBV27
cdr3_aa: CASSEHDSGANVLTF

j_call: TRBJ1-2
v_call: TRBV18
cdr3_aa: CASSPDSSYGYTF

j_call: TRBJ2-5
v_call: TRBV4-3
cdr3_aa: CASSQGRGARETQYF

j_call: TRBJ1-5
v_call: TRBV7-9
cdr3_aa: CASSSVNGNQPQHF

j_call: TRBJ1-2
v_call: TRBV4-2
cdr3_aa: CASSLTGDRLAANYGYTF

j_call: TRBJ1-6
v_call: TRBV7-9
cdr3_aa: CASSPSSGGRSPLHF

j_call: TRBJ2-3
v_call: TRBV5-1
cdr3_aa: CASRGGGLPRDTQYF

j_call: TRBJ2-1
v_call: TRBV15
cdr3_aa: CATSRSLTPEQFF

j_call: TRBJ2-1
v_call: TRBV5-4
cdr3_aa: CASSRLANEQFF

j_call: TRBJ2-5
v_call: TRBV5-5
cdr3_aa: CASSFWTGGETQYF

j_call: TRBJ2-5
v_call: TRBV4-1
cdr3_aa: CASSPFGTSGGRETQYF

j_call: TRBJ2-3
v_call: TRBV11-2
cdr3_aa: CASSLYSTDTQYF

j_call: TRBJ1-4
v_call: TRBV5-6
cdr3_aa: CASSSEMTGVGEKLFF

j_call: TRBJ2-5
v_call: TRBV11-2
cdr3_aa: CASRRIGTGVETQYF

j_call: TRBJ2-2
v_call: TRBV2
cdr3_aa: CASSARGVPGELFF

j_call: TRBJ2-7
v_call: TRBV11-2
cdr3_aa: CASSNPPGSYEQYF

j_call: TRBJ1-3
v_call: TRBV6-5
cdr3_aa: CASSMKRGQPSAIYF

j_call: TRBJ2-7
v_call: TRBV10-1
cdr3_aa: CASSESGGQDPYEQYF

j_call: TRBJ2-1
v_call: TRBV18
cdr3_aa: CASSSSEKTYNEQFF

j_call: TRBJ2-5
v_call: TRBV6-5
cdr3_aa: CASSYSTEGETQYF

j_call: TRBJ2-3
v_call: TRBV6-5
cdr3_aa: CASSSRTGGSPDTQYF

j_call: TRBJ2-3
v_call: TRBV7-9
cdr3_aa: CASSLVAGASTDTQYF

j_call: TRBJ1-2
v_call: TRBV5-1
cdr3_aa: CASSLAKNREIYGYTF

j_call: TRBJ2-2
v_call: TRBV5-1
cdr3_aa: CASSLSQTNTGELFF

j_call: TRBJ2-5
v_call: TRBV5-1
cdr3_aa: CASSFYGGRETQYF

j_call: TRBJ2-7
v_call: TRBV7-8
cdr3_aa: CASSLGTGLYEQYF

j_call: TRBJ1-1
v_call: TRBV19
cdr3_aa: CASSIIEGNTEAFF

j_call: TRBJ2-1
v_call: TRBV10-2
cdr3_aa: CASSESMAAAGQFF

j_call: TRBJ2-1
v_call: TRBV11-1
cdr3_aa: CASSLLGGGSYYNEQFF

j_call: TRBJ2-1
v_call: TRBV7-9
cdr3_aa: CASSFDRGHYNEQFF

j_call: TRBJ1-5
v_call: TRBV19
cdr3_aa: CASSPGGDSNQPQHF

j_call: TRBJ2-7
v_call: TRBV11-3
cdr3_aa: CASSYTLGQSYEQYF

j_call: TRBJ2-3
v_call: TRBV4-1
cdr3_aa: CASSQDLRGGTDTQYF

j_call: TRBJ1-4
v_call: TRBV18
cdr3_aa: CASSHRDSSNEKLFF

j_call: TRBJ2-5
v_call: TRBV11-2
cdr3_aa: CASSHTGGPQETQYF

j_call: TRBJ2-3
v_call: TRBV30
cdr3_aa: CAGIAGSTDTQYF

j_call: TRBJ2-5
v_call: TRBV5-4
cdr3_aa: CASSRSGGEETQYF

j_call: TRBJ2-7
v_call: TRBV29-1
cdr3_aa: CSVQAGVEQYF

j_call: TRBJ1-5
v_call: TRBV19
cdr3_aa: CASSIGVSGGNQPQHF

j_call: TRBJ2-7
v_call: TRBV5-1
cdr3_aa: CASSQGLAGGYSYEQYF

j_call: TRBJ1-1
v_call: TRBV19
cdr3_aa: CASSMGQGFLGTEAFF

j_call: TRBJ2-1
v_call: TRBV10-2
cdr3_aa: CASRLAGGYNEQFF

j_call: TRBJ1-2
v_call: TRBV11-2
cdr3_aa: CASSLALISRGYTF

j_call: TRBJ1-2
v_call: TRBV4-1
cdr3_aa: CASSQGTGGYGYTF

j_call: TRBJ1-2
v_call: TRBV5-4
cdr3_aa: CASSLEGGQTF

j_call: TRBJ2-7
v_call: TRBV15
cdr3_aa: CATSRERESSYEQYF

j_call: TRBJ1-6
v_call: TRBV5-1
cdr3_aa: CASSFFPGQDPYNSPLHF

j_call: TRBJ2-2
v_call: TRBV27
cdr3_aa: CASSLWTGDTGELFF

j_call: TRBJ2-7
v_call: TRBV4-1
cdr3_aa: CASSQPTSGAYEQYF

j_call: TRBJ2-7
v_call: TRBV6-5
cdr3_aa: CASSPLPMREQYF

j_call: TRBJ2-5
v_call: TRBV30
cdr3_aa: CAWSVGLAGTTQYF

j_call: TRBJ1-1
v_call: TRBV7-9
cdr3_aa: CASSIDRGGIVTEAFF

j_call: TRBJ1-1
v_call: TRBV5-1
cdr3_aa: CASSFTSSTEAFF

j_call: TRBJ2-1
v_call: TRBV7-6
cdr3_aa: CASSSQPSGGNNEQFF

j_call: TRBJ1-2
v_call: TRBV6-1
cdr3_aa: CASSRGGHQIYGYTF

j_call: TRBJ1-5
v_call: TRBV10-2
cdr3_aa: CASSVTRGNHQPQHF

j_call: TRBJ1-6
v_call: TRBV19
cdr3_aa: CASKFIQGVNSPLHF

j_call: TRBJ2-3
v_call: TRBV5-8
cdr3_aa: CASSLRDRGLAQYF